A selection of T cell receptor beta chains follows, all from one sample in a study of T-cell memory formation after mild COVID-19. TCRdb itself ran the 5' RACE reads through MiXCR, one entry per CDR3 protein. Counted here are nearly 350,000 distinct CDR3 sequences, approximately 12% occurring once; the ten biggest clones make up roughly a fifth. Sequenced sample: PBMCs or a T cell subset sorted from them (not recorded which). Receptor source: a man aged 18 to 29 who had mild COVID-19 (a few samples of this study predate the infection). Cell type and time point are not known. Each CDR3 is given with its conserved first and last residue. D genes are given only for firm matches. The size entry is marked missing in some rows and otherwise reads once, few, many or a size class.

clone_size	j_call	v_call	d_call	cdr3_aa	cdr3_nt
many	TRBJ2-3	TRBV7-8	-	CASSLAKGGRDTQYF	TGTGCCAGCAGCTTAGCCAAGGGGGGACGCGATACGCAGTATTTT
-	TRBJ2-4	TRBV7-9	-	CASSFPSGGARNIQYF	TGTGCCAGCAGCTTCCCTTCAGGAGGGGCCCGGAACATTCAGTACTTC
-	TRBJ2-3	TRBV6-2/TRBV6-3	-	CASSQTGFSTDTQYF	TGTGCCAGCAGTCAAACAGGATTCAGCACAGATACGCAGTATTTT
many	TRBJ2-5	TRBV29-1	-	CSTRPWETQYF	TGCAGCACCCGGCCGTGGGAGACCCAGTACTTC
-	TRBJ2-5	TRBV9	-	CASSFRDLETQYF	TGTGCCAGCAGCTTCCGGGACTTGGAGACCCAGTACTTC
few	TRBJ1-2	TRBV4-2	-	CASSQDISGDGYTF	TGTGCCAGCAGCCAAGATATTTCCGGGGATGGCTACACCTTC
few	TRBJ2-3	TRBV11-2	TRBD2	CASSFGGEDTQYF	TGTGCCAGCAGCTTTGGGGGGGAGGATACGCAGTATTTT
few	TRBJ2-3	TRBV5-1	-	CASNPGESTDTQYF	TGCGCCAGCAACCCCGGGGAAAGCACAGATACGCAGTATTTT
-	TRBJ2-3	TRBV6-1	-	CASSEAQGADTQYF	TGTGCCAGCAGTGAAGCACAGGGAGCAGATACGCAGTATTTT
-	TRBJ1-2	TRBV14	TRBD1	CASSQLNPGQGALKLNYGYTF	TGTGCCAGCAGCCAGCTAAACCCGGGACAGGGGGCCCTAAAGCTTAACTATGGCTACACCTTC
-	TRBJ2-1	TRBV6-2/TRBV6-3	TRBD1	CASSPPGTGGYNEQFF	TGTGCCAGCAGCCCCCCGGGGACAGGGGGTTACAATGAGCAGTTCTTC
-	TRBJ1-3	TRBV15	-	CATSRDSISGNTIYF	TGTGCCACCAGCAGAGATTCCATCTCTGGAAACACCATATATTTT
-	TRBJ2-5	TRBV5-4	-	CASSSWVRGQETQYF	TGTGCCAGCAGCTCATGGGTTCGCGGCCAAGAGACCCAGTACTTC
-	TRBJ2-2	TRBV29-1	-	CSVPGVDTGELFF	TGCAGCGTTCCAGGGGTTGACACCGGGGAGCTGTTTTTT
-	TRBJ2-1	TRBV7-2	TRBD2	CASSLPTSGGAEQFF	TGTGCCAGCAGCTTACCAACTAGCGGGGGAGCGGAGCAGTTCTTC
-	TRBJ1-2	TRBV9	-	CASSETPDPSYGYTF	TGTGCCAGCAGCGAAACCCCGGACCCTTCCTATGGCTACACCTTC
-	TRBJ2-5	TRBV5-4	TRBD2	CASSRGSSGGQETQYF	TGTGCCAGCAGCCGTGGGAGTAGCGGGGGGCAAGAGACCCAGTACTTC
few	TRBJ1-2	TRBV10-3	TRBD1	CAISTSGTALKQGYTF	TGTGCCATCAGTACCTCCGGGACAGCGTTAAAACAGGGCTACACCTTC